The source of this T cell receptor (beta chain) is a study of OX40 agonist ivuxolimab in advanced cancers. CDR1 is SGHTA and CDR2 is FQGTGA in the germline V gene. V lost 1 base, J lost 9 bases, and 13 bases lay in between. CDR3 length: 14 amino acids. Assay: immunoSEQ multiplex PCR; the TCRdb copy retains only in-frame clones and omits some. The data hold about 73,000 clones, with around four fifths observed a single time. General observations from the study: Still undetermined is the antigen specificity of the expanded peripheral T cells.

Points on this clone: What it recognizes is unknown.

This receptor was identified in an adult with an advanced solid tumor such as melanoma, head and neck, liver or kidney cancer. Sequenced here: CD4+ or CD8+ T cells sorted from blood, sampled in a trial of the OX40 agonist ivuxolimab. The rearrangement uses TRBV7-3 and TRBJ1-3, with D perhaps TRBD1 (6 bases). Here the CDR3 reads CASSLRGAGATIYF. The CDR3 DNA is TGTGCCAGCAGCTTAAGGGGGGCGGGTGCCACCATATATTTT. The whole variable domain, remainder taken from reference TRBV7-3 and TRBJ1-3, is GAGVSQTPSNKVTEKGKYVELRCDPISGHTALYWYRQSLGQGPEFLIYFQGTGAADDSGLPNDRFFAVRPEGSVSTLKIQRTERGDSAVYLCASSLRGAGATIYFGEGSWLTVV.